These 23 T cell receptor beta chains came from one sample sequenced in a study of early T cells in non-severe SARS-CoV-2 infection. Each CDR3 protein is one row after TCRdb ran MiXCR on the 5' RACE reads. Here the sample spans tens of thousands of distinct CDR3 sequences, roughly 5.2% being singletons. The sample comprised whole blood. Receptor source: an adult who was a healthcare worker with PCR-confirmed SARS-CoV-2 infection or an uninfected control (not recorded which).

The chain recombines TRBV5-1 with TRBJ2-2; D is unclear. Between the trimmed V and J ends, which lost 3 bases and 2 bases, there was a span of 11 bases. The germline CDR1 and CDR2 sequences are SGHRS and YFSETQ. This CDR3 region has 15 residues. CDR3 DNA: TGCGCCAGCAGCTCTCGGGCCCCCAACACCGGGGAGCTGTTTTTT. As protein: CASSSRAPNTGELFF.

This clonotype has a handful of counts. V is TRBV15 and J is TRBJ2-3; 7 bases map to TRBD2. The V gene end was trimmed by 1 base and the J gene end by 1 base; junction bases not matched to a gene: 8. CDR1 is LNHNV, CDR2 YYDKDF, per germline (reference sequence). CDR3 length equals 17 residues. The CDR3 sequence: CATSRVTAGYRTDTQYF. In DNA, the CDR3 is TGTGCCACCAGCAGAGTCACAGCGGGATATCGCACAGATACGCAGTATTTT.

The V and J genes are TRBV11-2 and TRBJ1-1, with a possible D match to TRBD1 (6 bases). The CDR3 runs to 14 residues. The germline V gene encodes CDR1 SGHAT and CDR2 FQNNGV. Trimming left V 3 bases short and J 1 base short, with 9 bases between. The CDR3 is CASSFTDRNTEAFF. As DNA, the CDR3 is TGTGCCAGCAGCTTTACGGACAGGAACACTGAAGCTTTCTTT.

The chain joins TRBV11-2 to TRBJ2-1; D gene ambiguous. Germline V gives CDR1 SGHAT, CDR2 FQNNGV. V lost 6 bases and J 13 bases, leaving 19 bases between the germline ends. The CDR3 totals 13 residues. CDR3 amino acids: CASRNLRALGQFF. As DNA, the CDR3 is TGTGCCAGCAGAAACCTACGGGCGTTAGGACAGTTCTTC.

This chain links TRBV10-3 with TRBJ2-3; 7 positions match TRBD1. The V and J ends lost 6 bases and 4 bases, in that order; junction bases with no gene match: 4. CDR1 ENHRY and CDR2 SYGVKD come from the germline V gene. The CDR3 has 13 residues. The CDR3 region is CAIRAGGSDTQYF. Here the CDR3 DNA reads TGTGCCATCAGGGCAGGGGGTTCAGATACGCAGTATTTT.

The table lists this clonotype with many counts. This sequence joins TRBV18 and TRBJ2-7, with D uncertain. Looked up from germline, CDR1 is KGHSH and CDR2 is LQKENI. The V and J ends lost 0 bases and 4 bases respectively, with 7 bases between them. The CDR3 consists of 13 residues. This chain's CDR3 is CASSPPDRYEQYF. The CDR3 coding sequence is TGTGCCAGCTCACCACCGGATCGGTACGAGCAGTACTTC. Filled out from reference TRBV18 and TRBJ2-7, the complete variable domain reads NAGVMQNPRHLVRRRGQEARLRCSPMKGHSHVYWYRQLPEEGLKFMVYLQKENIIDESGMPKERFSAEFPKEGPSILRIQQVVRGDSAAYFCASSPPDRYEQYFGPGTRLTVT.

In its sample, this clonotype was seen many times. The chain links TRBV5-1 to TRBJ2-3; the match to TRBD2 covers 8 bases. J was trimmed by 4 bases and V by 4 bases; bases with no gene match: 17. The CDR3 spans 18 residues. CDR1 and CDR2 (germline): SGHRS, YFSETQ. The CDR3 loop is CASSPAGASLLSPDTQYF. CDR3 DNA: TGCGCCAGCAGCCCAGCGGGGGCTAGCCTCCTGTCCCCAGATACGCAGTATTTT.

The chain joins TRBV20-1 to TRBJ2-7, with TRBD1 matching 8 bases. There are 17 residues in the CDR3. Looked up from germline, CDR1 is DFQATT and CDR2 is SNEGSKA (reference sequence). Trimming at V came to 1 base and at J to 2 bases, leaving 13 bases not matched to a gene. CDR3 sequence reads: CSARVGQGVGVPYEQYF. In nucleotides, the CDR3 is TGCAGTGCTAGAGTAGGACAGGGAGTGGGAGTCCCCTACGAGCAGTACTTC.

V and J are TRBV29-1 and TRBJ2-7; TRBD1 matches 8 bases. After removal of 8 bases from V and 2 bases from J, the junction contained 8 bases not matched to a gene. Germline-derived CDR1 and CDR2 are SQVTM and ANQGSEA. The CDR3 covers 13 residues. In DNA, the CDR3 is TGCAGCATCACCGGACAGGGCGCCTACGAGCAGTACTTC. Protein sequence: CSITGQGAYEQYF.

A few counts support this clonotype. This rearrangement joins TRBV29-1 to TRBJ2-7; D is perhaps TRBD1 (6 bases). This CDR3 spans 14 amino acids. V lost 1 base and J 5 bases, leaving 15 bases between the germline ends. Germline V gene sequence: CDR1 SQVTM, CDR2 ANQGSEA. In DNA, the CDR3 is TGCAGCGTTGAAGGGGGGACAAGGGAACACGAGCAGTACTTC. Its translation: CSVEGGTREHEQYF.

This clonotype was seen many times. V usage is TRBV7-8 and J usage is TRBJ1-6; tentatively, D is TRBD1 (5 bases). Per germline, CDR1 SGHVS and CDR2 FQNEAQ. V gave up 3 bases and J gave up 7 bases, with 10 bases separating them. CDR3 length: 14 residues. CDR3 DNA sequence: TGTGCCAGCAGCTTCGACAGCAACAATTCACCCCTCCACTTT. Translation gives CASSFDSNNSPLHF.

This clonotype was seen a handful of times. This chain links TRBV6-1 with TRBJ2-1; 7 nucleotides align to TRBD2. V was pared by 3 bases and J by 8 bases, with 7 bases of the junction left unmatched. CDR1 and CDR2 (germline): MNHNS, SASEGT. CDR3 size: 14 residues. The CDR3 spells CASSDGGGPDEQFF. CDR3 DNA sequence: TGTGCCAGCAGTGACGGGGGAGGGCCAGATGAGCAGTTCTTC.

The sample holds many counts of this clonotype. The rearrangement uses TRBV7-9 and TRBJ1-6, with 7 nucleotides matching TRBD1. V shed 5 bases and J 10 bases; nucleotides not matched to a gene: 8. This CDR3 spans 14 amino acids. The V gene's germline CDR1 is SEHNR and CDR2 FQNEAQ (reference sequence). The CDR3 spells CASSRGQETSPLHF. CDR3 sequence (DNA): TGTGCCAGCAGCCGCGGACAGGAGACCTCACCCCTCCACTTT.

The chain couples TRBV18 to TRBJ2-3; D is perhaps TRBD1 (6 bases). The germline V gene encodes CDR1 KGHSH and CDR2 LQKENI. The CDR3 totals 15 residues. The V end lost 1 base, the J end lost 2 bases, and 10 bases lay between the germline ends. The CDR3 is CASSPRQGLTDTQYF. The DNA for the CDR3 is TGTGCCAGCTCACCACGTCAGGGGCTCACAGATACGCAGTATTTT.

This clonotype was counted only a few times. This chain links TRBV6-2 or TRBV6-3 with TRBJ1-5, with unresolved D. This CDR3 comprises 14 residues. Per germline, CDR1 MNHEY and CDR2 SVGEGT. The V gene lost 5 bases and the J gene lost 4 bases, with 12 bases spanning the gap. The CDR3 nucleotides are TGTGCCAGCAGTGGGATACAGAGGAATCAGCCCCAGCATTTT. This translates into CASSGIQRNQPQHF.

This clonotype was seen many times. CDR3 residues: CASSPYSGTGVEQYF. CDR3 DNA: TGTGCCAGCAGTCCTTATTCCGGGACAGGGGTCGAGCAGTACTTC. This chain links TRBV27 with TRBJ2-7, with TRBD1 matching 10 bases. Trimming at V came to 5 bases and at J to 6 bases, leaving 10 bases not matched to a gene. CDR3 length: 15 residues. Germline V lookup: CDR1 MNHEY, CDR2 SMNVEV (reference sequence).

This clonotype was counted ten times or more. The J gene is TRBJ2-7, the V gene TRBV7-2, with D unresolved. There are 14 residues in the CDR3. V was pared by 1 base and J by 3 bases, with 10 bases between. CDR1 and CDR2 (germline): SGHTA, FQGNSA. Here the CDR3 reads CASSLGYGIYEQYF. The DNA of the CDR3 is TGTGCCAGCAGCTTAGGTTACGGTATCTACGAGCAGTACTTC.

This clonotype was picked up many times. The chain carries TRBV18 and TRBJ2-1, with a possible D match to TRBD1 (5 bases). The germline gives CDR1 KGHSH, CDR2 LQKENI. Trimming left V 3 bases short and J 2 bases short, with 11 bases between. The CDR3 totals 15 residues. CDR3 loop: CASSPGMDTYNEQFF. CDR3 sequence (DNA): TGTGCCAGCTCACCTGGGATGGACACCTACAATGAGCAGTTCTTC.

This clonotype has at least ten counts. The chain recombines TRBV7-9 with TRBJ2-1; 12 bases map to TRBD2. The junction had 2 bases not matched to a gene; V was cut back by 2 bases and J by 0 bases. The CDR3 contains 17 residues. Germline V gene sequence: CDR1 SEHNR, CDR2 FQNEAQ (reference sequence). The CDR3 nucleotides are TGTGCCAGCAGCTTACTAGCGGGAGGGGGCTCCTACAATGAGCAGTTCTTC. This sequence encodes CASSLLAGGGSYNEQFF.

V is TRBV6-5 and J is TRBJ1-3; the D is unclear. The CDR3 is made up of 11 amino acids. Germline V lookup: CDR1 MNHEY, CDR2 SVGAGI. Trimming removed 8 bases from V and 1 base from J, with 3 bases in between. The CDR3 protein is CASGSGNTIYF. DNA for the CDR3: TGTGCCAGCGGATCTGGAAACACCATATATTTT.

This clonotype was detected ten times or more. The CDR3 DNA reads TGTGCCAGCAGTTCGCACGACGGCTATTACACTGAAGCTTTCTTT. This sequence encodes CASSSHDGYYTEAFF. The V and J genes are TRBV28 and TRBJ1-1, with no clear D. The germline V gene has CDR1 MDHEN and CDR2 SYDVKM. V was shortened by 4 bases and J by 3 bases, with 15 bases between the two germline ends. The CDR3 covers 15 residues.

This chain joins TRBV29-1 and TRBJ1-4; D is perhaps TRBD1 (5 bases). This CDR3 spans 15 amino acids. Germline V CDR1 and CDR2: SQVTM, ANQGSEA. V was trimmed by 3 bases and J by 0 bases, leaving 11 bases between them. CDR3 amino acids: CSVDDSLTTNEKLFF. Written as DNA, the CDR3 is TGCAGCGTTGACGACAGCCTAACAACTAATGAAAAACTGTTTTTT.

Here the CDR3 reads CSATEGVYEQYF. Written as DNA, the CDR3 is TGCAGTGCCACGGAAGGCGTGTACGAGCAGTACTTC. This sequence joins TRBV20-1 and TRBJ2-7; D gene ambiguous. CDR1 and CDR2 (germline): DFQATT, SNEGSKA (reference sequence). The CDR3 has 12 residues. Trimming pared 6 bases from V and 4 bases from J, leaving 13 bases between.